This TCR beta chain was obtained from a study of blood T cell repertoires in COVID-19. Study context: COVID-19 samples from acute and convalescent phases originated in the United States, Italy and Spain. T cells, B-cell-depleted T cells, or PBMCs supplied cDNA or gDNA.

In the authors' workflow: Reference gene primer amplification yielded estimated nucleated cell counts. Some clones are missing from TCRdb's copy, which holds only in-frame ones; the method was immunoSEQ multiplex PCR. Clone size and V and J calls were adopted from that table, with D and trimming inferred from the DNA. The sample shows 150,000 to 200,000 clones, over 85% of them seen only once. The CDR3 loop spans 16 amino acids. J lost 7 bases, V lost 4 bases, and 13 bases had no gene match. Germline V lookup: CDR1 MNHEY, CDR2 SVGAGI. The clonotype comes from a woman aged 45 to 65 with acute or convalescent COVID-19. The material sequenced was peripheral blood. The genes are TRBV6-5 and TRBJ2-7; 10 bases are a match to TRBD2. The CDR3 DNA follows: TGTGCCAGCAGTTCAGGCGGGGCTAGCGGGGGTCGGGAGCAGTACTTC. It is translated as CASSSGGASGGREQYF.